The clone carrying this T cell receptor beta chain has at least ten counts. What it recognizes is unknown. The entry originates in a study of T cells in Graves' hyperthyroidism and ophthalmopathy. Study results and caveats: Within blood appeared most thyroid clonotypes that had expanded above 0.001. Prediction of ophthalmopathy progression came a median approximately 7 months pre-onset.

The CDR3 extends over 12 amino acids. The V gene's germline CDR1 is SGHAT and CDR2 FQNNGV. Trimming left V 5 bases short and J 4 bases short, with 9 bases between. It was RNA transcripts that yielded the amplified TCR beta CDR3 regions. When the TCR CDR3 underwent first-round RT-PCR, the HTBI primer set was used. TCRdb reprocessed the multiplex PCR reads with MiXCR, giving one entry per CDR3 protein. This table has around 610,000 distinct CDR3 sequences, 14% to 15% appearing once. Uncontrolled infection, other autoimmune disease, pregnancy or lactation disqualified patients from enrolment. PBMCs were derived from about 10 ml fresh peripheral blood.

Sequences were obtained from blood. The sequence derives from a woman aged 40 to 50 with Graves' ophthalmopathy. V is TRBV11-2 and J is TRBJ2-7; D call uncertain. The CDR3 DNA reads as TGTGCCAGCAGCCCGCTTCAATACGAGCAGTACTTC. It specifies CASSPLQYEQYF.